Sequencing of this T cell receptor (beta chain) was carried out in a study of early T cells in non-severe SARS-CoV-2 infection. There are a few counts of this clonotype. Losses at the gene ends were 8 bases for V and 6 bases for J; bases not matched to a gene: 5. This CDR3 is built from 13 residues. Germline V gene data show CDR1 as SNHLY and CDR2 as FYNNEI. MiXCR, run by TCRdb on the 5' RACE reads, gives a single entry per CDR3 protein. Here the sample spans about 55,000 distinct CDR3 sequences, roughly an eighth being singletons. This chain uses TRBV2 with TRBJ1-5, with TRBD1 matching over 9 bases. The material sequenced was whole blood. This sequence was found in an adult who was a healthcare worker with PCR-confirmed SARS-CoV-2 infection or an uninfected control (not recorded which). CDR3 nucleotides: TGTGCCAGCGAGGGACAGGGAGCTCAGCCCCAGCATTTT. It encodes CASEGQGAQPQHF.